The 31 T cell receptor beta chains below were found in one sample sequenced in a study of cytomegalovirus exposure and HLA in healthy donors. The PCR used 60 Vbeta and 13 Jbeta primers. Clones were sequenced by immunoSEQ multiplex PCR, and TCRdb holds only the in-frame ones, with some missing. The sample yields around 74,000 clones, of which the top ten take up roughly an eighth. Sequencing was done on a sample of PBMCs. These receptors all come from a man in his forties or fifties in good health and CMV-seropositive.

V and J are TRBV19 and TRBJ1-2, with D possibly matching TRBD1 (6 bases). Deletions cut 8 bases from V and 3 bases from J, with 10 bases between. The CDR3 contains 12 residues. Germline V CDR1 and CDR2: LNHDA, SQIVND (reference sequence). DNA of the CDR3: TGTGCCAGTTCCTACAGGGACTATGGCTACACCTTC. It specifies CASSYRDYGYTF.

CDR3 residues: CASSEAGGMYF. For the CDR3, the DNA is TGCGCCAGCAGTGAGGCAGGGGGCATGTATTTT. This chain uses TRBV10-2 with TRBJ2-3, with 8 bases aligning to TRBD1. The CDR3 contains 11 residues. J was trimmed by 14 bases and V by 2 bases; bases with no gene match: 3. CDR1 and CDR2 from the germline V gene are WSHSY and SAAADI.

The genes are TRBV19 and TRBJ1-1; D possibly corresponds to TRBD1 (5 bases). V was trimmed by 5 bases and J by 8 bases, leaving 9 bases between them. Germline CDR1 LNHDA, CDR2 SQIVND (reference sequence). The CDR3 runs to 11 residues. The CDR3 here is CASSAGTEAFF. DNA for the CDR3: TGTGCCAGTAGTGCGGGGACCGAAGCTTTCTTT.

This chain links TRBV5-6 with TRBJ1-1, with D possibly TRBD1 on 5 matching bases. The CDR3 is 14 residues long. From germline, CDR1 is SGHDT and CDR2 YYEEEE. V lost 0 bases to trimming and J lost 1 base, with 7 bases between them. The CDR3 is CASSLGRANTEAFF. The DNA for the CDR3 is TGTGCCAGCAGCTTGGGCAGGGCGAACACTGAAGCTTTCTTT.

The chain joins TRBV10-3 to TRBJ1-4; D unclear. The CDR3 sequence is 12 residues long. Looked up from germline, CDR1 is ENHRY and CDR2 is SYGVKD. V was pared by 8 bases and J by 6 bases, with 10 bases between. The CDR3 is CAIVGEHEKLFF. The CDR3 coding sequence is TGTGCCATCGTCGGAGAACATGAAAAACTGTTTTTT.

The chain recombines TRBV4-1 with TRBJ1-1; 11 bases agree with TRBD1. Trimming removed 0 bases from V and 1 base from J; junction bases left unmatched: 7. Germline CDR1 reads MGHRA; CDR2 reads YSYEKL. The CDR3 loop spans 18 amino acids. The CDR3 DNA is TGCGCCAGCAGCCAAGAGTTAGGACAGGGGGCCTGGAACACTGAAGCTTTCTTT. It is translated as CASSQELGQGAWNTEAFF.

This chain uses TRBV10-3 with TRBJ2-2, with 10 nucleotides matching TRBD2. This CDR3 is 15 amino acids long. The ends lost 2 bases at V and 6 bases at J; junction bases unmatched: 3. The germline gives CDR1 ENHRY, CDR2 SYGVKD. CDR3 loop: CAISEASGRPGELFF. The CDR3 DNA is TGTGCCATCAGTGAGGCTAGCGGGAGACCCGGGGAGCTGTTTTTT.

J is TRBJ1-1 and V is TRBV5-1; TRBD1 matches at 7 bases. Germline V gene lookup returns CDR1 SGHRS and CDR2 YFSETQ. V was pared by 0 bases and J by 8 bases, with 7 bases of the junction left unmatched. CDR3 size: 14 residues. The CDR3 DNA reads TGCGCCAGCAGCTTGGGGGACAGCAAGCTAGAAGCTTTCTTT. Its translation: CASSLGDSKLEAFF.

V usage is TRBV5-4 and J usage is TRBJ1-3; D is ambiguous. CDR1 is SGHNT and CDR2 is YYREEE in the germline V gene (reference sequence). V was cut by 4 bases and J by 2 bases, with 10 bases left in between. The CDR3 covers 14 residues. In DNA, the CDR3 is TGTGCCAGCAGCCCCGGGAGGGCTGGAAACACCATATATTTT. It codes for CASSPGRAGNTIYF.

V usage is TRBV4-1 and J usage is TRBJ2-7; 8 bases fit TRBD1. After removal of 4 bases from V and 3 bases from J, the junction contained 5 bases not matched to a gene. Per germline, CDR1 MGHRA and CDR2 YSYEKL. The CDR3 covers 14 residues. DNA of the CDR3: TGCGCCAGCAGCCTGAGGACAGGGATCTACGAGCAGTACGTC. It encodes CASSLRTGIYEQYV.

This chain connects TRBV6-1 to TRBJ1-1; D unclear. The V and J ends lost 8 bases and 5 bases respectively, with 15 bases between them. The CDR3 has 13 amino acids. From germline, CDR1 is MNHNS and CDR2 SASEGT. CDR3 nucleotides: TGTGCCAGCCGATATCTGGAGGAGACTGAAGCTTTCTTT. This sequence encodes CASRYLEETEAFF.

The rearrangement links TRBV7-2 to TRBJ2-1; 8 nucleotides agree with TRBD1. CDR1 and CDR2 (germline): SGHTA, FQGNSA. Germline trimming cut 3 bases from V and 7 bases from J; bases unmatched to any gene: 8. CDR3 length: 15 residues. CDR3 amino acids: CASSLTDRAFNEQFF. In DNA form, the CDR3 reads TGTGCCAGCAGCTTGACGGACAGGGCTTTTAATGAGCAGTTCTTC.

The chain links TRBV18 to TRBJ2-7; no definite D call. The V gene's germline CDR1 is KGHSH and CDR2 LQKENI. The CDR3 sequence is 12 residues long. V lost 3 bases, J lost 3 bases, and 6 bases lay in between. CDR3 bases: TGTGCCAGCTCACCCAACAGCTACGAGCAGTACGTC. It translates to CASSPNSYEQYV.

CDR3 nucleotide sequence: TGCGCCAGCAGCGAAGGGACAGGGGGCCAGTATGGCTACACCTTC. Translated: CASSEGTGGQYGYTF. V gene TRBV5-1 combines with J gene TRBJ1-2; 12 bases map to TRBD1. Germline CDR1 is SGHRS and CDR2 is YFSETQ. This CDR3 has 15 residues. The trim removed 4 bases at V and 5 bases at J, leaving 6 bases unmatched. The complete variable domain, with remaining parts taken from reference TRBV5-1 and TRBJ1-2, reads KAGVTQTPRYLIKTRGQQVTLSCSPISGHRSVSWYQQTPGQGLQFLFEYFSETQRNKGNFPGRFSGRQFSNSRSEMNVSTLELGDSALYLCASSEGTGGQYGYTFGSGTRLTVV.

The chain couples TRBV2 to TRBJ2-7; 13 bases fit TRBD2. This CDR3 is built from 14 residues. CDR1 is SNHLY, CDR2 FYNNEI, per germline. The V gene end was trimmed by 6 bases and the J gene end by 5 bases; junction bases not matched to a gene: 4. The CDR3 DNA is TGTGCCAGCAGACCCGGACTAGCGGGGGACGAGCAGTACTTC. Its protein is CASRPGLAGDEQYF.

This chain links TRBV5-4 with TRBJ2-5; no definite D call. The CDR3 has 15 residues. The germline V gene has CDR1 SGHNT and CDR2 YYREEE (reference sequence). The germline V and J ends were trimmed by 0 bases and 3 bases, with 12 bases remaining between them. CDR3 region: CASSLVSSRKETQYF. The DNA of the CDR3 is TGTGCCAGCAGCTTGGTGTCTAGTCGAAAAGAGACCCAGTACTTC. The full variable domain, with the rest looked up from reference TRBV5-4 and TRBJ2-5, is ETGVTQSPTHLIKTRGQQVTLRCSSQSGHNTVSWYQQALGQGPQFIFQYYREEENGRGNFPPRFSGLQFPNYSSELNVNALELDDSALYLCASSLVSSRKETQYFGPGTRLLVL.

J is TRBJ1-2 and V is TRBV9; TRBD1 might be the D (5 bases). The CDR3 contains 15 residues. Germline CDR1 and CDR2: SGDLS and YYNGEE. Trimming shortened V by 3 bases and J by 0 bases, and 12 bases separated the two germline ends. The CDR3 nucleotides are TGTGCCAGCAGCGCGGGGGTTGGAGCTAACTATGGCTACACCTTC. Amino acid sequence: CASSAGVGANYGYTF. Using reference TRBV9 and TRBJ1-2 for the parts outside the CDR3, the full variable domain is DSGVTQTPKHLITATGQRVTLRCSPRSGDLSVYWYQQSLDQGLQFLIQYYNGEERAKGNILERFSAQQFPDLHSELNLSSLELGDSALYFCASSAGVGANYGYTFGSGTRLTVV.

The J gene is TRBJ1-1, the V gene TRBV27; D is uncertain. The CDR3 runs to 13 residues. The V and J ends lost 6 bases and 0 bases respectively, with 8 bases between them. Per the germline V gene, CDR1 is MNHEY and CDR2 is SMNVEV (reference sequence). The CDR3 DNA reads as TGTGCCAGCAGATTGTCCTTGAACACTGAAGCTTTCTTT. It is translated as CASRLSLNTEAFF.

The gene calls are TRBV5-4 and TRBJ1-1; 10 bases agree with TRBD1. The CDR3 has 15 residues. With 3 bases clipped from V and 0 bases from J, the junction kept 2 bases outside the gene matches. The germline gives CDR1 SGHNT, CDR2 YYREEE (reference sequence). The CDR3 reads CASSWGQGMNTEAFF. CDR3 DNA sequence: TGTGCCAGCAGCTGGGGACAGGGGATGAACACTGAAGCTTTCTTT.

The chain carries TRBV5-6 and TRBJ1-2; tentative D call: TRBD1 (6 bases). Germline V gene sequence: CDR1 SGHDT, CDR2 YYEEEE. This CDR3 region has 14 residues. V dropped 1 base and J dropped 1 base, with 8 bases sitting between them. DNA of the CDR3: TGTGCCAGCAGCTTGAGGGGGATTAACTATGGCTACACCTTC. This codes for CASSLRGINYGYTF.

This chain connects TRBV5-1 to TRBJ2-7, with 12 bases lining up with TRBD2. This CDR3 has 15 amino acids. In germline, CDR1 is SGHRS, CDR2 YFSETQ. Losses at the gene ends were 4 bases for V and 2 bases for J; bases not matched to a gene: 4. The CDR3, as DNA: TGCGCCAGCAGCGCGGGACTAGCGGGTACCTACGAGCAGTACTTC. Translated: CASSAGLAGTYEQYF. The full variable domain, rest sourced from reference TRBV5-1 and TRBJ2-7, is KAGVTQTPRYLIKTRGQQVTLSCSPISGHRSVSWYQQTPGQGLQFLFEYFSETQRNKGNFPGRFSGRQFSNSRSEMNVSTLELGDSALYLCASSAGLAGTYEQYFGPGTRLTVT.

The chain is built from TRBV25-1 and TRBJ1-2; D is possibly TRBD1 (6 bases). V lost 2 bases and J 4 bases, leaving 11 bases between the germline ends. The germline V gene has CDR1 MGHDK and CDR2 SYGVNS. CDR3 length equals 14 residues. This chain's CDR3 is CASSEIGQSYGYTF. CDR3 nucleotide sequence: TGTGCCAGCAGTGAAATCGGACAGTCCTATGGCTACACCTTC.

The chain couples TRBV6-1 to TRBJ1-1, with 7 bases matching TRBD1. V was clipped by 6 bases and J by 5 bases; unmatched bases: 9. The CDR3 is made up of 14 amino acids. From germline, CDR1 is MNHNS and CDR2 SASEGT. The DNA of the CDR3 is TGTGCCAGCAGCCTAGACAGGGTCGAAACTGAAGCTTTCTTT. This gives the protein CASSLDRVETEAFF.

The chain couples TRBV10-1 to TRBJ1-1; no clear D. The CDR3 length is 15 residues. Between the trimmed V and J ends, which lost 0 bases and 4 bases, there was a span of 12 bases. CDR1 is WNHNN and CDR2 is SYGVQD in the germline V gene (reference sequence). This CDR3 reads CASSESSVVATEAFF. The DNA of the CDR3 is TGCGCCAGCAGTGAGTCGTCCGTTGTGGCCACTGAAGCTTTCTTT.

This chain uses TRBV11-2 with TRBJ1-2, with 7 positions matching TRBD1. CDR1 and CDR2 from the germline V gene are SGHAT and FQNNGV. The CDR3 totals 12 residues. The J segment lost 5 bases and the V segment lost 4 bases, leaving 1 base of the junction unmatched. CDR3 loop: CASSSGQYGYTF. As DNA, the CDR3 is TGTGCCAGCAGCTCGGGACAGTATGGCTACACCTTC.

This rearrangement joins TRBV5-4 to TRBJ1-6, with D possibly being TRBD1 (5 bases). V lost 4 bases to trimming and J lost 5 bases, with 16 bases between them. The CDR3 has 16 amino acids. Germline-derived CDR1 and CDR2 are SGHNT and YYREEE (reference sequence). CDR3 coding DNA: TGTGCCAGCAGCCCCCGGCTTGGGGGGAATAATTCACCCCTCCACTTT. Protein: CASSPRLGGNNSPLHF.

The chain links TRBV6-1 to TRBJ2-4, with D possibly matching TRBD1 (6 bases). Trimming stripped 4 bases from V and 0 bases from J, with 16 bases between. Germline V gene sequence: CDR1 MNHNS, CDR2 SASEGT. The CDR3 totals 17 residues. CDR3 sequence: CASSAFDRILAKNIQYF. The CDR3 nucleotides read TGTGCCAGCAGTGCTTTCGACAGGATCCTAGCCAAAAACATTCAGTACTTC.

V usage is TRBV5-5 and J usage is TRBJ2-7; a possible D gene is TRBD1 (6 bases). V was clipped by 4 bases and J by 6 bases, with 17 bases between them. This CDR3 contains 14 residues. Germline CDR1 SGHKS, CDR2 YYEKEE (reference sequence). CDR3 loop: CASSLRDTQSEQYV. CDR3 bases: TGTGCCAGCAGCCTCCGGGACACGCAATCCGAGCAGTACGTC.

The chain combines TRBV28 with TRBJ2-7, with D unresolved. The germline V and J ends were trimmed by 3 bases and 7 bases, with 7 bases remaining between them. Germline CDR1 MDHEN, CDR2 SYDVKM. This CDR3 is 11 amino acids long. The DNA of the CDR3 is TGTGCCAGCAGTTTGTGGAGAGAGCAGTACTTC. It yields the protein CASSLWREQYF.

The J gene is TRBJ1-1, the V gene TRBV18; no definite D call. Germline CDR1 and CDR2: KGHSH and LQKENI. CDR3 size: 14 residues. The ends were cut back, 4 bases at V and 2 bases at J, with 11 bases in the middle. In DNA, the CDR3 is TGTGCCAGCTCACGCTATGACATAAACACTGAAGCTTTCTTT. This encodes CASSRYDINTEAFF.

The V call is TRBV4-1, the J call TRBJ2-2; 8 bases match TRBD1. The CDR3 is made up of 16 amino acids. The junction had 7 bases not matched to a gene; V was cut back by 1 base and J by 6 bases. CDR1 is MGHRA, CDR2 YSYEKL, per germline. The CDR3 region is CASSQGTGIFPGELFF. CDR3 sequence (DNA): TGCGCCAGCAGCCAAGGGACAGGGATTTTCCCCGGGGAGCTGTTTTTT.